This TCR beta chain stems from a study of T cell changes during pregnancy in multiple sclerosis. CDR3 size: 14 residues. The V gene's germline CDR1 is LNHNV and CDR2 YYDKDF (reference sequence). V was cut by 0 bases and J by 2 bases, with 7 bases left in between. Some clones are missing from TCRdb's copy, which holds only in-frame ones; the method was immunoSEQ multiplex PCR. The sample includes about 85,000 clones, about 89% of them seen just once. The gene calls are TRBV15 and TRBJ1-2; D possibly corresponds to TRBD1 (6 bases). The sample here was peripheral blood, taken in the first trimester of pregnancy. The receptor was derived from a female donor with multiple sclerosis, enrolled in a pregnancy study. In nucleotides, the CDR3 is TGTGCCACCAGCAGAGATAGGGGGAACTATGGCTACACCTTC. This codes for CATSRDRGNYGYTF. Using reference TRBV15 and TRBJ1-2 for the parts outside the CDR3, the full variable domain is DAMVIQNPRYQVTQFGKPVTLSCSQTLNHNVMYWYQQKSSQAPKLLFHYYDKDFNNEADTPDNFQSRRPNTSFCFLDIRSPGLGDTAMYLCATSRDRGNYGYTFGSGTRLTVV.